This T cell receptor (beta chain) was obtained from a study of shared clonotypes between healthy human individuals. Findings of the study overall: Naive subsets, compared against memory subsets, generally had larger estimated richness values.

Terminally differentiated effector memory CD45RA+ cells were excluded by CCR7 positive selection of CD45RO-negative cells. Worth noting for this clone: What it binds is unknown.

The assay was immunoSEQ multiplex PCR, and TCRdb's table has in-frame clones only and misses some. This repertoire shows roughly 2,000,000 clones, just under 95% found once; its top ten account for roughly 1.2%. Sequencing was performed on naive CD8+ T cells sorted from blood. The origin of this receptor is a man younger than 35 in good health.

The CDR3 loop reads CASSVALGNTIYF. In nucleotides, the CDR3 is TGTGCCAGCAGCGTAGCACTTGGAAACACCATATATTTT. V gene TRBV9 combines with J gene TRBJ1-3; no definite D call. Per the germline V gene, CDR1 is SGDLS and CDR2 is YYNGEE. Trimming stripped 0 bases from V and 3 bases from J, with 4 bases between. The CDR3 covers 13 residues.